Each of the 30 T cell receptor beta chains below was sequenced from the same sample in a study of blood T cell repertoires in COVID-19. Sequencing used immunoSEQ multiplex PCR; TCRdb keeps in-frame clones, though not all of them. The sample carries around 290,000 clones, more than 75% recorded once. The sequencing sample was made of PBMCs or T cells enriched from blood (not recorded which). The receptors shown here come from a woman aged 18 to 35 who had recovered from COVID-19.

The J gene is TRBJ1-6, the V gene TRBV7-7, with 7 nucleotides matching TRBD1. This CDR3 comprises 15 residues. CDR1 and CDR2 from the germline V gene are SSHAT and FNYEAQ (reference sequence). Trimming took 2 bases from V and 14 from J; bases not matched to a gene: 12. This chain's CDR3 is CASSLRGGANRSLHF. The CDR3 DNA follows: TGTGCCAGCAGCTTAAGAGGGGGCGCCAATCGGTCCCTCCACTTT.

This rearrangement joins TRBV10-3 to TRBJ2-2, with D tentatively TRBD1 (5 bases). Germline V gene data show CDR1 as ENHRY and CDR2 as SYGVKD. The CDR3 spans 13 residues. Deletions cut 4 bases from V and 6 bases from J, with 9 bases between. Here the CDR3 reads CAISVKGSGELFF. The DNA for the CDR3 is TGTGCCATCAGTGTAAAGGGGTCCGGGGAGCTGTTTTTT.

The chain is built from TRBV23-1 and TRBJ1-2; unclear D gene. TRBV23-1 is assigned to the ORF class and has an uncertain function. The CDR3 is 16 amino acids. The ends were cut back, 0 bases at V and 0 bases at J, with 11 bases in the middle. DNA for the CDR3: TGCGCCAGCAGTCAATCATCGGCGGCCGCTAACTATGGCTACACCTTC. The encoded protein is CASSQSSAAANYGYTF.

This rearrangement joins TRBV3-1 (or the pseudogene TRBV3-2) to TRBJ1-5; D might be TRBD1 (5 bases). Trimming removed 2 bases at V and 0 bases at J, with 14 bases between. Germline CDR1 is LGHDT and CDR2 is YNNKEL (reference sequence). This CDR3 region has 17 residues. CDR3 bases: TGTGCCAGCAGCCAAACCGAGACAGATTATAGCAATCAGCCCCAGCATTTT. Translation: CASSQTETDYSNQPQHF.

The CDR3 protein is CASSLGLAGSNTGELFF. In DNA, the CDR3 is TGTGCCAGCAGCCTGGGACTAGCGGGGTCCAACACCGGGGAGCTGTTTTTT. The rearrangement joins TRBV5-4 to TRBJ2-2; 13 bases agree with TRBD2. Germline CDR1 SGHNT, CDR2 YYREEE (reference sequence). The CDR3 length is 17 residues. V shed 4 bases and J 2 bases; nucleotides not matched to a gene: 5.

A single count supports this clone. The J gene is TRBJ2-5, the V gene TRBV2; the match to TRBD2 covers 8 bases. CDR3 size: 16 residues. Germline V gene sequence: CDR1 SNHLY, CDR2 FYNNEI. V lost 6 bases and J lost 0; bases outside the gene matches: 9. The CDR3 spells CASRQLAVIDQETQYF. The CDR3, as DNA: TGTGCCAGCAGGCAACTAGCGGTCATAGACCAAGAGACCCAGTACTTC.

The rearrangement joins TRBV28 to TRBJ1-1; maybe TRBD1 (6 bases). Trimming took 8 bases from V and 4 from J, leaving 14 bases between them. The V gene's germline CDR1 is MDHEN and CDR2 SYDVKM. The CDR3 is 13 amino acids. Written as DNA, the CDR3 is TGTGCCAGCCTAAGAAGGGGGAGCACTGAAGCTTTCTTT. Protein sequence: CASLRRGSTEAFF.

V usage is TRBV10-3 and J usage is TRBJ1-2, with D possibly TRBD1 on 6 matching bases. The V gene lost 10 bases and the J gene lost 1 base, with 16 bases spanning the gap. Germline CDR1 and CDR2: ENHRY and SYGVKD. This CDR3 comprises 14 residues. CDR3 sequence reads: CASKTGENNYGYTF. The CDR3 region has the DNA TGTGCCAGCAAGACAGGCGAAAATAACTATGGCTACACCTTC.

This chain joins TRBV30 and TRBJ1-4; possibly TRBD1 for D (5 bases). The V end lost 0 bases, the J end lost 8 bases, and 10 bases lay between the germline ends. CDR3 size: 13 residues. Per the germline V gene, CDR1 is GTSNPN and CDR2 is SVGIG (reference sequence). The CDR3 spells CAWSVVGREKLFF. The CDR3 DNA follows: TGTGCCTGGAGTGTAGTGGGGCGCGAAAAACTGTTTTTT.

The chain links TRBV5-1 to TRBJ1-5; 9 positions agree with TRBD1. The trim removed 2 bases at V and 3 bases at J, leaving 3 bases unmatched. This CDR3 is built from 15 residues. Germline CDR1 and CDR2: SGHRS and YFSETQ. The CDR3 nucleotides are TGCGCCAGCAGCTTACAGGGGGCCCACAATCAGCCCCAGCATTTT. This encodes CASSLQGAHNQPQHF.

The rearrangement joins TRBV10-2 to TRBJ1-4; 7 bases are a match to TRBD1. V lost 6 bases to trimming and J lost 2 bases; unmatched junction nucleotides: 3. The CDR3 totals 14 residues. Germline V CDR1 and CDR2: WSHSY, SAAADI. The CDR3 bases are TGCGCCAGCAGGGAGACAGGGACTAATGAAAAACTGTTTTTT. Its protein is CASRETGTNEKLFF.

In nucleotides, the CDR3 is TGTGCCAGCAGCTTGAGAAACCGACTAGCCGACACCTACAATGAGCAGTTCTTC. Its translation is CASSLRNRLADTYNEQFF. V gene TRBV7-9 combines with J gene TRBJ2-1; TRBD2 aligns across 7 bases. CDR1 and CDR2 (germline): SEHNR, FQNEAQ (reference sequence). The V gene end was trimmed by 3 bases and the J gene end by 2 bases; junction bases not matched to a gene: 13. The CDR3 totals 18 residues.

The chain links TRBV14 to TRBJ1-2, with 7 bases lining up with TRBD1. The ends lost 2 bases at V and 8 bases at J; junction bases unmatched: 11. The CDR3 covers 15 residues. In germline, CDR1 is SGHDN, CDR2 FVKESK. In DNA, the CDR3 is TGTGCCAGCAGCCAACGGGACAGCCGTTTGTGGGGCTACACCTTC. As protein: CASSQRDSRLWGYTF.

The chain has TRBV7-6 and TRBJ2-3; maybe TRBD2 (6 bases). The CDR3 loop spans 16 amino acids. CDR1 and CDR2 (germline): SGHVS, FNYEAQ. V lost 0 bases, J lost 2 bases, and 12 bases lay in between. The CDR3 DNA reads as TGTGCCAGCAGCTTAGCTTCGGCGGGGCACACAGATACGCAGTATTTT. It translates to CASSLASAGHTDTQYF.

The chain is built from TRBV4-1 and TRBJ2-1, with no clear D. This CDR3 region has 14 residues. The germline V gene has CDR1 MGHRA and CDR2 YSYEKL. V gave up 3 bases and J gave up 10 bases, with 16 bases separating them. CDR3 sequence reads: CASSQAPLAYEQFF. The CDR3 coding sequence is TGCGCCAGCAGCCAGGCTCCCTTAGCCTACGAGCAGTTCTTC.

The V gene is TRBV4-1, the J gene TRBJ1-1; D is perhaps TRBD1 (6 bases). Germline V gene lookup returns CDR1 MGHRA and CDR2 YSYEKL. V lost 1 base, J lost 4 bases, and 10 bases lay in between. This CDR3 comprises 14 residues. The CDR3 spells CASSQAQGSTEAFF. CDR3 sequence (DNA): TGCGCCAGCAGCCAAGCGCAGGGGTCCACTGAAGCTTTCTTT.

The chain's CDR3 is CSASSRRNSPLHF. The CDR3 DNA follows: TGCAGTGCTAGTAGCCGGAGAAATTCACCCCTCCACTTT. The gene calls are TRBV20-1 and TRBJ1-6; D remains unclear. This CDR3 spans 13 amino acids. V gave up 3 bases and J gave up 7 bases, with 10 bases separating them. Germline-derived CDR1 and CDR2 are DFQATT and SNEGSKA (reference sequence).

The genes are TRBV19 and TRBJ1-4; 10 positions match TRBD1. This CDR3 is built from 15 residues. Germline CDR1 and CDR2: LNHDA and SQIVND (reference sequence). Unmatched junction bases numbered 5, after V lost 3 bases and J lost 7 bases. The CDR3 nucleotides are TGTGCCAGTAGTATCCCGGGACAGGGGAGTGAAAAACTGTTTTTT. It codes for CASSIPGQGSEKLFF.

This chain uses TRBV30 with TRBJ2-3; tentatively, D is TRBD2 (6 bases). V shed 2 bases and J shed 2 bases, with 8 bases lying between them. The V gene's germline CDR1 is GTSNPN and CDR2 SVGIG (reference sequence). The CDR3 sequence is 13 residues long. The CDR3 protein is CAWSLDYTDTQYF. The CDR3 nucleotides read TGTGCCTGGAGTCTGGACTACACAGATACGCAGTATTTT.

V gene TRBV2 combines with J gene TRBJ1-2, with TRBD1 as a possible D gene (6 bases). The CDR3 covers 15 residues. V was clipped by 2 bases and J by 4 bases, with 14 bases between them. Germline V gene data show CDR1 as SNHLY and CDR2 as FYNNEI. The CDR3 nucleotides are TGTGCCAGCAGTGAACTACGGGGGGCCTCCTATGGCTACACCTTC. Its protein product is CASSELRGASYGYTF.

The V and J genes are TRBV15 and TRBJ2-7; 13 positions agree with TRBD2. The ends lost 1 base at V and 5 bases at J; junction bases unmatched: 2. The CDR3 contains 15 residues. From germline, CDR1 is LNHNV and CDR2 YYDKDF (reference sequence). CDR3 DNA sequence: TGTGCCACCAGCAGAGGACTAGCGGGAGGACACGAGCAGTACTTC. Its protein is CATSRGLAGGHEQYF.

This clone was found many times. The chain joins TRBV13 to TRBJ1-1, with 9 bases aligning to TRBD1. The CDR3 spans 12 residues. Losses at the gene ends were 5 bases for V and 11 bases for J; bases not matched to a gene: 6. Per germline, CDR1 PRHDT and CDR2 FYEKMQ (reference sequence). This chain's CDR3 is CASSPNRGHAFF. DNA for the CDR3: TGTGCCAGCAGCCCGAACAGGGGGCACGCTTTCTTT.

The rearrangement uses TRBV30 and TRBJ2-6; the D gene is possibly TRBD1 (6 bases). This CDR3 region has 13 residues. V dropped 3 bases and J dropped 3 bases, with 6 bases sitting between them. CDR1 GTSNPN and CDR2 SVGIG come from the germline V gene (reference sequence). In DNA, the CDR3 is TGTGCCTGGAGGACAGGTGGGGCCAACGTCCTGACTTTC. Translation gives CAWRTGGANVLTF. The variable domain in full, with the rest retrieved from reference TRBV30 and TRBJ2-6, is SQTIHQWPATLVQPVGSPLSLECTVEGTSNPNLYWYRQAAGRGLQLLFYSVGIGQISSEVPQNLSASRPQDRQFILSSKKLLLSDSGFYLCAWRTGGANVLTFGAGSRLTVL.

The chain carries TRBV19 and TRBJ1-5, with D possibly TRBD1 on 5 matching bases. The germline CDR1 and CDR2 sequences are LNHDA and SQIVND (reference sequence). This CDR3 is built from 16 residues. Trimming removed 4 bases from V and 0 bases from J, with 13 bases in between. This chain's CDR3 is CASSRGVQYSNQPQHF. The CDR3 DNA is TGTGCCAGTAGTAGGGGGGTCCAATATAGCAATCAGCCCCAGCATTTT.

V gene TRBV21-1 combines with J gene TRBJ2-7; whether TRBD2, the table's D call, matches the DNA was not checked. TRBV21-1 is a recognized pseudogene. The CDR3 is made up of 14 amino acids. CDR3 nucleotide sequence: TGTGCCGTCGGGCCTGGGAGGGGACTAAAAGAGCAGTACTTC. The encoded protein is CAVGPGRGLKEQYF.

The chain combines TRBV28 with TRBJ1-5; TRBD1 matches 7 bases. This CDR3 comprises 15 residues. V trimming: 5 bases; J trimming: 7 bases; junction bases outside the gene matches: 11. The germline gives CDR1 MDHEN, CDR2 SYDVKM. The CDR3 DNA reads TGTGCCAGCAGTCCCCGGACAGGAGCTCGGCAGCCCCAGCATTTT. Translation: CASSPRTGARQPQHF.

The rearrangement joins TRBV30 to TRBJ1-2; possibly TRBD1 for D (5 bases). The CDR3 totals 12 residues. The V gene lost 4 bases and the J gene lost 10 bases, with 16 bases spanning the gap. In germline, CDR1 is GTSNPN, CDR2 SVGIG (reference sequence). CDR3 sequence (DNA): TGTGCCTGGACCACCACCGGACACGCCTACACCTTC. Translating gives CAWTTTGHAYTF.

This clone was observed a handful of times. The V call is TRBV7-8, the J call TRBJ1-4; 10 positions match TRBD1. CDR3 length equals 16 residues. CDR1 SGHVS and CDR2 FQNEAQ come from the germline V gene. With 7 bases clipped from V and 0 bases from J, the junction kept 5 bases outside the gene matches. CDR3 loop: CASTRQGAATNEKLFF. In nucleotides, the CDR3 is TGTGCCAGCACCCGACAGGGGGCTGCAACTAATGAAAAACTGTTTTTT.

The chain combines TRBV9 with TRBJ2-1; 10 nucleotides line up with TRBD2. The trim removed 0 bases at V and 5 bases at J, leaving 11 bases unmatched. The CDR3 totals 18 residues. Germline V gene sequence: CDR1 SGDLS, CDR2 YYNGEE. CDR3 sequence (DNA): TGTGCCAGCAGCGTAGAGGGACTAGCGCCCTATTTCGACAATGAGCAGTTCTTC. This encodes CASSVEGLAPYFDNEQFF.

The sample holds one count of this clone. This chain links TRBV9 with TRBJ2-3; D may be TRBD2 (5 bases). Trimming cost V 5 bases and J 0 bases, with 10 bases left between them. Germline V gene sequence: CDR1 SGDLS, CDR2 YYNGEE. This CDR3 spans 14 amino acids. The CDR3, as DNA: TGTGCCAGCAGGGCGGGCACTAGCACAGATACGCAGTATTTT. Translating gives CASRAGTSTDTQYF. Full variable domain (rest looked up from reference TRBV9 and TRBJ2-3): DSGVTQTPKHLITATGQRVTLRCSPRSGDLSVYWYQQSLDQGLQFLIQYYNGEERAKGNILERFSAQQFPDLHSELNLSSLELGDSALYFCASRAGTSTDTQYFGPGTRLTVL.